Each of the 6 T cell receptor beta chains below was sequenced from the same sample in a study of T cell changes during pregnancy in multiple sclerosis. Repertoires were generated with immunoSEQ multiplex PCR, while TCRdb's copy carries only in-frame clones and drops some. This table holds roughly 33,000 clones, over 80% found once. Here the sequenced sample was CD4+ T cells from peripheral blood mononuclear cells, taken in the third trimester of pregnancy. The receptors were sampled from a female donor in good health, enrolled as a control in a pregnancy study.

This clone was seen a handful of times. The V gene is TRBV7-2, the J gene TRBJ1-4; D is undetermined. The CDR3 has 16 residues. Trimming pared 0 bases from V and 4 bases from J, leaving 12 bases between. Germline CDR1 and CDR2: SGHTA and FQGNSA. CDR3 amino acids: CASSLAAGRRNEKLFF. The CDR3 nucleotides read TGTGCCAGCAGCTTAGCTGCTGGCAGGCGTAATGAAAAACTGTTTTTT.

This clone appeared once. The chain recombines TRBV6-5 with TRBJ1-2; TRBD1 matches 10 bases. There are 14 residues in the CDR3. The germline CDR1 and CDR2 sequences are MNHEY and SVGAGI. The J segment lost 5 bases and the V segment lost 6 bases, leaving 6 bases of the junction unmatched. CDR3 sequence (DNA): TGTGCCAGCAGCCGGACAGGGGGAGGGTATGGCTACACCTTC. Translation gives CASSRTGGGYGYTF.

The rearrangement uses TRBV5-1 and TRBJ2-1, with 7 bases aligning to TRBD2. With V trimmed by 0 bases and J by 5 bases, 2 bases remained unmatched. CDR3 size: 14 residues. Germline CDR1 reads SGHRS; CDR2 reads YFSETQ. The CDR3 DNA is TGCGCCAGCAGCTTGGTTCTAGCGGACAATGAGCAGTTCTTC. This gives the protein CASSLVLADNEQFF.

The chain is built from TRBV7-2 and TRBJ2-1; 7 bases are shared with TRBD2. The CDR3 loop spans 13 amino acids. CDR1 and CDR2 from the germline V gene are SGHTA and FQGNSA. The V gene end was trimmed by 4 bases and the J gene end by 6 bases; junction bases not matched to a gene: 3. CDR3 DNA sequence: TGTGCCAGCAGCTCGGCGGGAGCCAATGAGCAGTTCTTC. It translates to CASSSAGANEQFF. Full variable domain (outside the CDR3, taken from reference TRBV7-2 and TRBJ2-1): GAGVSQSPSNKVTEKGKDVELRCDPISGHTALYWYRQSLGQGLEFLIYFQGNSAPDKSGLPSDRFSAERTGGSVSTLTIQRTQQEDSAVYLCASSSAGANEQFFGPGTRLTVL.

This clone was observed once. This chain links TRBV7-6 with TRBJ2-7, with a tentative D call TRBD2 (5 bases). The germline V gene encodes CDR1 SGHVS and CDR2 FNYEAQ. This CDR3 has 13 amino acids. Trimming removed 5 bases from V and 4 bases from J, with 12 bases in between. CDR3 sequence reads: CASSLRTLYEQYF. The DNA for the CDR3 is TGTGCCAGCAGCCTACGGACTTTGTACGAGCAGTACTTC. Drawing the rest from reference TRBV7-6 and TRBJ2-7, the complete variable domain is GAGVSQSPRYKVTKRGQDVALRCDPISGHVSLYWYRQALGQGPEFLTYFNYEAQQDKSGLPNDRFSAERPEGSISTLTIQRTEQRDSAMYRCASSLRTLYEQYFGPGTRLTVT.

V and J are TRBV2 and TRBJ1-3; D is possibly TRBD1 (5 bases). Per germline, CDR1 SNHLY and CDR2 FYNNEI. The CDR3 runs to 15 residues. Trimming pared 3 bases from V and 0 bases from J, leaving 9 bases between. This chain's CDR3 is CASSEGLRSGNTIYF. The CDR3 region has the DNA TGTGCCAGCAGTGAGGGGCTCCGCTCTGGAAACACCATATATTTT.